Below, 3 T cell receptor beta chains from the same sample are listed, as sequenced in a study of T cell responses to AZD1222 COVID-19 vaccine. Measured with immunoSEQ multiplex PCR; TCRdb has only the in-frame clones, and not every one. The sample carries roughly 180,000 clones, approximately 93% recorded once. This sample comprised peripheral blood, obtained 28 days after the second AZD1222 dose. These receptors were taken from an adult who received the AZD1222 COVID-19 vaccine.

This clone was seen once. The V gene is TRBV7-9, the J gene TRBJ1-1; D possibly corresponds to TRBD1 (6 bases). Germline V CDR1 and CDR2: SEHNR, FQNEAQ (reference sequence). V lost 3 bases, J lost 4 bases, and 15 bases lay in between. This CDR3 region has 15 residues. The DNA of the CDR3 is TGTGCCAGCAGCTTTGGGGGACAAGGTATCACTGAAGCTTTCTTT. This codes for CASSFGGQGITEAFF.

This chain links TRBV6-2 or TRBV6-3 with TRBJ2-3; no reliable D call. This CDR3 is 11 amino acids long. From germline, CDR1 is MNHEY and CDR2 SVGEGT. Deletions cut 4 bases from V and 5 bases from J, with 4 bases between. The chain's CDR3 is CASSSEDTQYF. DNA for the CDR3: TGTGCCAGCAGTTCGGAAGATACGCAGTATTTT.

This chain joins TRBV6-5 and TRBJ1-5; TRBD1 is a possible D gene (5 bases). The CDR3 length is 15 residues. Between the trimmed V and J ends, which lost 6 bases and 1 base, there was a span of 13 bases. The germline V gene encodes CDR1 MNHEY and CDR2 SVGAGI. The CDR3: CASSPGGMSNQPQHF. For the CDR3, the DNA is TGTGCCAGCAGCCCGGGGGGTATGAGCAATCAGCCCCAGCATTTT.